These 2 T cell receptor beta chains originate from one sample sequenced in a study of blood T cell repertoires in COVID-19 (dated by TCRdb to 2019 to 2021). Libraries were built with the immunoSEQ multiplex PCR assay. What TCRdb holds here is the immuneACCESS table cut down to in-frame rearrangements. Part of the clones is not present; checked against another copy, under half of the missing clones reflect an unresolved V gene, and the others are unexplained. Within this sample are approximately 410,000 clones, with roughly 85% of them counted one time only. More than 1.4% of the sample is taken by the ten largest. The sample was peripheral blood. Receptors originate from a woman aged 25 to 45 with active or convalescent COVID-19.

This sequence joins TRBV27 and TRBJ2-1; TRBD2 might be the D (5 bases). Germline CDR1 MNHEY, CDR2 SMNVEV (reference sequence). V lost 11 bases and J lost 8, with 10 bases in between. The CDR3 has 10 residues. The CDR3 DNA follows: TGTGCCGTCGGGGTGTATGAGCAGTTCTTC. This codes for CAVGVYEQFF.

The chain recombines TRBV19 with TRBJ2-5, with TRBD2 identical over 9 bases. The V gene end was trimmed by 8 bases and the J gene end by 1 base; junction bases not matched to a gene: 5. The length of the CDR3 is 14 residues. The germline V gene encodes CDR1 LNHDA and CDR2 SQIVND (reference sequence). For the CDR3, the DNA is TGTGCCAGTGGGATTAGCGGGGGCCAAGAGACCCAGTACTTC. This gives the protein CASGISGGQETQYF.